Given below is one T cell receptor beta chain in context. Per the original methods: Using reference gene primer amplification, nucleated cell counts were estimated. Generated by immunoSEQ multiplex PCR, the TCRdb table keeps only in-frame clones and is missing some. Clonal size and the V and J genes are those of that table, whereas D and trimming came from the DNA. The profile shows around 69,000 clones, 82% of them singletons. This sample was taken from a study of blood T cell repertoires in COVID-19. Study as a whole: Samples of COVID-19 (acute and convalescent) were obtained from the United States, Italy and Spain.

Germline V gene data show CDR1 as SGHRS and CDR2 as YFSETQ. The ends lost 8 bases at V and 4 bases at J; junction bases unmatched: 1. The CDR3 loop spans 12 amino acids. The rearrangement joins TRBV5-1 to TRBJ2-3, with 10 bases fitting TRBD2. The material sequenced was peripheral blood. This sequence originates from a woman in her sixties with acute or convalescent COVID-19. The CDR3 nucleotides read TGCGCCAGAGCGGGAGGGGCAGATACGCAGTATTTT. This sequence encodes CARAGGADTQYF.